The present T cell receptor beta chain was sequenced within a study of human versus mouse CDR3 diversity and MHC coevolution. Study context: Between about 0.6 x 10^7 and 1.6 x 10^7 valid reads came from each sample.

Whole-study results and caveats: Among all groups, most of the three human donors showed least clonal inequality. Humans had the largest estimated TCR beta repertoire, about 1.6 million clonotypes. Roughly six MHC II alleles selected the human T cells.

This clone was seen a few times. Its target is not known. Assay: immunoSEQ multiplex PCR; the TCRdb copy retains only in-frame clones and omits some. The table lists 80,000 or so clones, 85% to 95% of them singletons. The CDR3 extends over 16 amino acids. Sequencing was done on a sample of naive CD4+ T cells from blood. Stated subset: CD45RO-negative CD62L-positive naive CD4 T cells. The clonotype originates from a person aged 25 to 75 in good health. J is TRBJ1-2 and V is TRBV21-1; TRBD1, the table's D call, was not compared with the DNA. TRBV21-1 is termed a pseudogene. In DNA form, the CDR3 reads TGTGCCAGCAGCAAAATTCAGGAGGGGGCAACCTATGGCTACACCTTC. Translation gives CASSKIQEGATYGYTF.